This entry lists 8 T cell receptor beta chains sequenced from one sample in a study of T cell responses to AZD1222 COVID-19 vaccine. Sequencing used immunoSEQ multiplex PCR; TCRdb keeps in-frame clones, though not all of them. This table has around 150,000 clones, roughly 90% appearing once. Material: peripheral blood, obtained on day 0 of AZD1222 vaccination. The receptor source for this set is an adult in good health.

The rearrangement uses TRBV11-2 and TRBJ1-2, with 11 bases fitting TRBD1. Germline V lookup: CDR1 SGHAT, CDR2 FQNNGV. The length of the CDR3 is 15 residues. V lost 2 bases and J lost 8; bases outside the gene matches: 7. CDR3 nucleotide sequence: TGTGCCAGCAGCTTATTAAGGACAGGGGGCCGGGGCTACACCTTC. Amino acid sequence: CASSLLRTGGRGYTF.

This chain links TRBV28 with TRBJ2-7, with TRBD2 matching 11 bases. The CDR3 is 16 amino acids. Per germline, CDR1 MDHEN and CDR2 SYDVKM. J was trimmed by 9 bases and V by 4 bases; bases with no gene match: 14. This chain's CDR3 is CASSSGTSGIRGGQYF. In nucleotides, the CDR3 is TGTGCCAGCAGTTCCGGGACTAGCGGCATTCGGGGCGGGCAGTACTTC.

This chain links TRBV5-1 with TRBJ1-1; no clear D. The CDR3 has 16 residues. The germline gives CDR1 SGHRS, CDR2 YFSETQ. The ends were cut back, 0 bases at V and 5 bases at J, with 17 bases in the middle. This CDR3 reads CASSLDPQGGGTEAFF. CDR3 bases: TGCGCCAGCAGCTTGGATCCCCAAGGAGGTGGGACTGAAGCTTTCTTT.

This rearrangement joins TRBV6-6 to TRBJ2-2; D possibly corresponds to TRBD1 (5 bases). The V gene's germline CDR1 is MNHNY and CDR2 SVGAGI (reference sequence). Trimming cost V 5 bases and J 5 bases, with 21 bases left between them. The CDR3 loop spans 17 amino acids. The CDR3 bases are TGTGCCAGCAGTCAAACGACAGTCCAATATTGGACCGGGGAGCTGTTTTTT. Translating it yields CASSQTTVQYWTGELFF.

V is TRBV4-2 and J is TRBJ1-5; TRBD1 is a possible D gene (5 bases). V was shortened by 8 bases and J by 4 bases, with 15 bases between the two germline ends. The CDR3 covers 14 residues. CDR1 is LGHNA and CDR2 is YNFKEQ in the germline V gene. The CDR3 protein is CASRRDGENQPQHF. The CDR3 coding sequence is TGTGCCAGCCGCCGGGACGGAGAAAATCAGCCCCAGCATTTT.

The chain uses TRBV6-1 and TRBJ1-2; D might be TRBD1 (5 bases). The CDR3 runs to 12 residues. CDR1 MNHNS and CDR2 SASEGT come from the germline V gene. V was cut by 3 bases and J by 8 bases, with 10 bases left in between. In DNA, the CDR3 is TGTGCCAGCAGTGAGGGGGTGGAGGGCTACACCTTC. It translates to CASSEGVEGYTF.

The chain carries TRBV2 and TRBJ1-2; D might be TRBD1 (5 bases). The V and J ends lost 3 bases and 9 bases respectively, with 11 bases between them. Per the germline V gene, CDR1 is SNHLY and CDR2 is FYNNEI. The CDR3 is 12 amino acids. DNA of the CDR3: TGTGCCAGCAGTGACGGGGCCGTACGCTACACCTTC. It encodes CASSDGAVRYTF.

CDR3 amino acids: CAISRDGRAVEQFF. CDR3 nucleotide sequence: TGTGCCATCAGTCGGGACGGGAGGGCCGTTGAGCAGTTCTTC. V is TRBV10-3 and J is TRBJ2-1; 8 bases fit TRBD2. Unmatched junction bases numbered 9, after V lost 5 bases and J lost 9 bases. Germline V gene data show CDR1 as ENHRY and CDR2 as SYGVKD. This CDR3 has 14 amino acids.